These 18 T cell receptor beta chains originate from one sample sequenced in a study of blood T cell repertoires in COVID-19. Clones were sequenced by immunoSEQ multiplex PCR, and TCRdb holds only the in-frame ones, with some missing. The sample lists a few hundred thousand clones, about 90% seen once, with about 0.93% in the top ten. Sequencing was carried out using PBMCs or T cells enriched from blood (not recorded which). These receptors originate from a woman aged 25 to 39 who had recovered from COVID-19.

V gene TRBV7-6 combines with J gene TRBJ2-7; 8 positions agree with TRBD1. Germline V CDR1 and CDR2: SGHVS, FNYEAQ. The CDR3 sequence is 15 residues long. V gave up 1 base and J gave up 2 bases; unmatched junction bases: 4. CDR3 sequence reads: CASSLEAGGPYEQYF. Written as DNA, the CDR3 is TGTGCCAGCAGCTTAGAGGCAGGGGGCCCCTACGAGCAGTACTTC.

The chain employs TRBV2 and TRBJ1-5; D perhaps matches TRBD1 (6 bases). Trimming took 8 bases from V and 0 from J, leaving 8 bases between them. The CDR3 loop spans 13 amino acids. The germline V gene has CDR1 SNHLY and CDR2 FYNNEI. CDR3: CASAGDSNQPQHF. In DNA form, the CDR3 reads TGTGCCAGCGCAGGGGATAGCAATCAGCCCCAGCATTTT.

This clone was seen more than once but under ten times. The chain has TRBV10-3 and TRBJ2-2; 7 nucleotides align to TRBD2. CDR3 length: 19 residues. V was pared by 10 bases and J by 4 bases, with 24 bases of the junction left unmatched. Germline CDR1 reads ENHRY; CDR2 reads SYGVKD. As DNA, the CDR3 is TGTGCCACCCTAGATCGGGGGGTCCTCAGCCCGAACACCACCGGGGAGCTGTTTTTT. It specifies CATLDRGVLSPNTTGELFF.

The chain has TRBV3-1 (or the pseudogene TRBV3-2) and TRBJ1-2; TRBD1 might be the D (5 bases). This CDR3 has 14 residues. Germline CDR1 and CDR2: LGHDT and YNNKEL (reference sequence). V was shortened by 4 bases and J by 5 bases, with 14 bases between the two germline ends. CDR3 protein: CASSPAGTGYGYTF. DNA of the CDR3: TGTGCCAGCAGCCCGGCGGGGACTGGGTATGGCTACACCTTC.

The chain uses TRBV3-1 (or the pseudogene TRBV3-2) and TRBJ2-7; weak D call: TRBD1 (6 bases). The CDR3 covers 16 residues. Germline lookup yields CDR1 LGHDT and CDR2 YNNKEL (reference sequence). V dropped 0 bases and J dropped 2 bases, with 14 bases sitting between them. The CDR3 reads CASSQDQRGSPYEQYF. DNA for the CDR3: TGTGCCAGCAGCCAAGATCAGAGGGGGAGTCCCTACGAGCAGTACTTC.

This clone appeared once. The CDR3, as DNA: TGTGCCAGCGTTTCACGGACCGGGACAGGCCGAAATGAGCAGTTCTTC. Protein: CASVSRTGTGRNEQFF. The genes are TRBV2 and TRBJ2-1; the match to TRBD1 covers 8 bases. Germline lookup yields CDR1 SNHLY and CDR2 FYNNEI. J gave up 7 bases and V 8 bases, and 16 bases lay outside the gene matches. CDR3 size: 16 residues.

The chain is built from TRBV5-1 and TRBJ2-1; no reliable D call. V lost 0 bases to trimming and J lost 10 bases, with 8 bases between them. This CDR3 comprises 12 residues. From germline, CDR1 is SGHRS and CDR2 YFSETQ. CDR3 bases: TGCGCCAGCAGCTTGGTAGCCAACGAGCAGTTCTTC. This sequence encodes CASSLVANEQFF.

The rearrangement links TRBV12-3 or TRBV12-4 to TRBJ1-1, with 7 bases fitting TRBD1. The CDR3 runs 12 residues. Germline trimming cut 3 bases from V and 11 bases from J; bases unmatched to any gene: 6. The CDR3 here is CASSLETGFAFF. The CDR3 DNA reads as TGTGCCAGCAGTTTGGAGACAGGGTTTGCTTTCTTT.

The chain has TRBV21-1 and TRBJ2-7; the DNA was not used to check the table's D call, TRBD2. TRBV21-1 is a pseudogene. This CDR3 contains 16 residues. CDR3 loop: CASSKGGGGATYEQYF. The CDR3, as DNA: TGTGCCAGCAGCAAAGGCGGCGGGGGGGCCACCTACGAGCAGTACTTC.

The genes are TRBV7-9 and TRBJ1-6; tentatively, D is TRBD1 (6 bases). V lost 5 bases to trimming and J lost 4 bases, with 15 bases between them. This CDR3 has 16 residues. Germline V gene data show CDR1 as SEHNR and CDR2 as FQNEAQ (reference sequence). CDR3 nucleotide sequence: TGTGCCAGCAGCCTCAGGGGCACTCGGTATAATTCACCCCTCCACTTT. This sequence encodes CASSLRGTRYNSPLHF.

This chain links TRBV29-1 with TRBJ1-3; 8 positions match TRBD1. Looked up from germline, CDR1 is SQVTM and CDR2 is ANQGSEA. The CDR3 consists of 14 residues. J lost 2 bases, V lost 5 bases, and 5 bases had no gene match. CDR3 bases: TGCAGCGTTAAGGACAGGGTGCCTGGAAACACCATATATTTT. This sequence encodes CSVKDRVPGNTIYF.

This clone was seen once. The chain links TRBV30 to TRBJ2-2; tentatively, D is TRBD2 (6 bases). The CDR3 spans 17 residues. CDR1 is GTSNPN, CDR2 SVGIG, per germline (reference sequence). V shed 1 base and J shed 0 bases, with 15 bases lying between them. CDR3 in amino acids: CAWSDPGGTANTGELFF. The CDR3, as DNA: TGTGCCTGGAGTGACCCTGGGGGGACCGCGAACACCGGGGAGCTGTTTTTT.

In DNA form, the CDR3 reads TGTGCCAGCACAGGGGGAGGAGGCTACACCTTC. This codes for CASTGGGGYTF. V is TRBV28 and J is TRBJ1-2; 7 positions match TRBD1. Germline CDR1 MDHEN, CDR2 SYDVKM. Trimming took 7 bases from V and 8 from J; bases not matched to a gene: 4. This CDR3 comprises 11 residues.

This clone was seen many times. CDR3: CASSLVTKNTGELFF. CDR3 bases: TGTGCCAGCAGCTTAGTTACAAAGAACACCGGGGAGCTGTTTTTT. V usage is TRBV11-2 and J usage is TRBJ2-2; D is uncertain. The V end lost 1 base, the J end lost 1 base, and 7 bases lay between the germline ends. Looked up from germline, CDR1 is SGHAT and CDR2 is FQNNGV. This CDR3 has 15 amino acids.

This chain links TRBV5-1 with TRBJ1-4, with a possible D match to TRBD1 (6 bases). Deletions cut 1 base from V and 4 bases from J, with 11 bases between. The CDR3 is 15 amino acids. From germline, CDR1 is SGHRS and CDR2 YFSETQ. The chain's CDR3 is CASSLQGRGNEKLFF. The CDR3 DNA is TGCGCCAGCAGCTTGCAGGGGCGAGGTAATGAAAAACTGTTTTTT.

The rearrangement uses TRBV28 and TRBJ2-7, with D possibly TRBD1 on 5 matching bases. Germline V gene lookup returns CDR1 MDHEN and CDR2 SYDVKM. V lost 5 bases and J lost 3, with 11 bases in between. CDR3 length: 13 residues. CDR3 residues: CASSLNQGYEQYF. CDR3 nucleotides: TGTGCCAGCAGTCTGAACCAGGGCTACGAGCAGTACTTC. Full variable domain (missing parts from reference TRBV28 and TRBJ2-7): DVKVTQSSRYLVKRTGEKVFLECVQDMDHENMFWYRQDPGLGLRLIYFSYDVKMKEKGDIPEGYSVSREKKERFSLILESASTNQTSMYLCASSLNQGYEQYFGPGTRLTVT.

The V call is TRBV2, the J call TRBJ2-7, with D possibly being TRBD1 (6 bases). The germline V gene has CDR1 SNHLY and CDR2 FYNNEI. The ends were cut back, 6 bases at V and 7 bases at J, with 16 bases in the middle. There are 13 residues in the CDR3. CDR3 in amino acids: CASRSDSRGEQYF. In nucleotides, the CDR3 is TGTGCCAGCAGATCGGACAGTAGAGGAGAGCAGTACTTC.

The V and J genes are TRBV6-5 and TRBJ1-5, with D possibly matching TRBD1 (6 bases). CDR3 length: 15 amino acids. Trimming left V 2 bases short and J 0 bases short, with 8 bases between. The germline V gene has CDR1 MNHEY and CDR2 SVGAGI. The CDR3 reads CASSYRGNSNQPQHF. Written as DNA, the CDR3 is TGTGCCAGCAGTTACAGGGGGAATAGCAATCAGCCCCAGCATTTT.